This T cell receptor (beta chain) was obtained from a study of cytomegalovirus exposure and HLA in healthy donors. This PCR relied on a set of 60 Vbeta primers and 13 Jbeta primers. Some clones are missing from TCRdb's copy, which holds only in-frame ones; the method was immunoSEQ multiplex PCR. The table has 95,000 to 150,000 clones, 77% seen once. A remark on this clone: Germline and junction disagree at one end, which may indicate a read error.

Sequencing was carried out using PBMCs. This clonotype originated in a human donor in good health.

CDR3 nucleotides: TGTGCCAGCAGTTCCACCCCACTAGCGGAGTTCAAGGATTTT. It yields the protein CASSSTPLAEFKDF. The genes are TRBV28 and TRBJ2-3; 8 positions match TRBD2. The CDR3 loop spans 14 amino acids. Germline V gives CDR1 MDHEN, CDR2 SYDVKM.